These 27 T cell receptor beta chains originate from one sample sequenced in a study of blood T cells in healthy people across ages (dated by TCRdb to between 2015 and 2017). Libraries were constructed by 5' RACE. For sequencing, an Illumina HiSeq 2500 was employed. A second PCR of roughly 6 to 11 cycles was run with a J-beta primer mix and a sample-barcoded 5' primer. The public reads were reprocessed in TCRdb via fastp at Q25 and MiXCR, keeping in-frame beta chains. Rows are combined by CDR3 protein, so each entry shows the most common genes and DNA. The sample records some 850,000 distinct CDR3 sequences, approximately 24% of which are singletons. The leading ten clones occupy about 2.9% of the sample. Separately, the same data were catalogued under a study of T cells of mothers and their children.

The sequenced sample was blood. Every receptor here comes from a boy aged 10-17 years in good health.

This clonotype has only a few counts. This chain uses TRBV25-1 with TRBJ2-6; D possibly corresponds to TRBD2 (5 bases). Germline V gene sequence: CDR1 MGHDK, CDR2 SYGVNS. The V end lost 5 bases, the J end lost 0 bases, and 8 bases lay between the germline ends. This CDR3 is built from 15 residues. The CDR3 DNA reads TGTGCCAGCAGTCTAGCCCACTCTGGGGCCAACGTCCTGACTTTC. It yields the protein CASSLAHSGANVLTF.

This clonotype was detected a few times. The CDR3 loop is CASSLESSLTGELFF. Written as DNA, the CDR3 is TGTGCCAGCAGCTTGGAGAGCAGCCTTACCGGGGAGCTGTTTTTT. The V and J genes are TRBV5-5 and TRBJ2-2; no firm D call. The germline V and J ends were trimmed by 0 bases and 5 bases, with 11 bases remaining between them. Germline CDR1 is SGHKS and CDR2 is YYEKEE (reference sequence). The CDR3 covers 15 residues.

This clonotype has more than one count but fewer than ten. V and J are TRBV5-1 and TRBJ1-5; TRBD1 matches at 7 bases. Germline V gene data show CDR1 as SGHRS and CDR2 as YFSETQ. V shed 3 bases and J 7 bases; nucleotides not matched to a gene: 4. This CDR3 has 13 amino acids. CDR3 bases: TGCGCCAGCAGCTCTGAGGGGGCACAGCCCCAGCATTTT. Translating it yields CASSSEGAQPQHF.

The chain recombines TRBV6-1 with TRBJ2-3; 9 bases map to TRBD2. This CDR3 region has 17 residues. Germline V CDR1 and CDR2: MNHNS, SASEGT. With V trimmed by 8 bases and J by 1 base, 13 bases remained unmatched. CDR3 DNA sequence: TGTGCCAGCCGAACTCGCGGGGGGGCGTTAGGCACAGATACGCAGTATTTT. It yields the protein CASRTRGGALGTDTQYF.

The sample holds a few counts of this clonotype. The chain joins TRBV20-1 to TRBJ2-5; a possible D gene is TRBD1 (5 bases). TRBJ2-1 matches the DNA end more closely, so the J call is doubtful. This CDR3 is built from 12 residues. Germline CDR1 and CDR2: DFQATT and SNEGSKA (reference sequence). CDR3 coding DNA: TGCAGTGCTACCCCTTCAGGGTATGAGCAGTTCTTC. It codes for CSATPSGYEQFF.

CDR3 coding DNA: TGTGCCAGCAGTTACTGGGGCGACAGGGGAAGCAATCAGCCCCAGCATTTT. This translates into CASSYWGDRGSNQPQHF. The chain joins TRBV6-6 to TRBJ1-5; 8 nucleotides match TRBD1. Germline CDR1 reads MNHNY; CDR2 reads SVGAGI (reference sequence). CDR3 length equals 17 residues. The V and J ends lost 1 base and 1 base, in that order; junction bases with no gene match: 6.

The chain recombines TRBV18 with TRBJ2-7; 8 bases map to TRBD2. CDR3 size: 17 residues. The germline CDR1 and CDR2 sequences are KGHSH and LQKENI. The V segment lost 0 bases and the J segment 1 base; nucleotides outside the gene matches: 8. The CDR3 loop reads CASSPPRGGPGSYEQYF. For the CDR3, the DNA is TGTGCCAGCTCACCACCACGGGGGGGCCCTGGATCCTACGAGCAGTACTTC.

The rearrangement uses TRBV28 and TRBJ2-3; tentatively, D is TRBD1 (6 bases). V shed 4 bases and J shed 4 bases, with 12 bases lying between them. This CDR3 has 14 residues. Germline-derived CDR1 and CDR2 are MDHEN and SYDVKM. The CDR3: CASSSSQGSDTQYF. The CDR3 region has the DNA TGTGCCAGCAGTTCCTCCCAGGGGTCAGATACGCAGTATTTT. The whole variable domain, filled in from reference TRBV28 and TRBJ2-3, reads DVKVTQSSRYLVKRTGEKVFLECVQDMDHENMFWYRQDPGLGLRLIYFSYDVKMKEKGDIPEGYSVSREKKERFSLILESASTNQTSMYLCASSSSQGSDTQYFGPGTRLTVL.

Here the CDR3 reads CASSFPGISVREQFF. CDR3 sequence (DNA): TGTGCCAGCAGTTTCCCGGGCATCTCGGTCCGGGAGCAGTTCTTC. The chain joins TRBV6-2 or TRBV6-3 to TRBJ2-1; D gene ambiguous. Germline V gene sequence: CDR1 MNHEY, CDR2 SVGEGT. The CDR3 totals 15 residues. Between the trimmed V and J ends, which lost 4 bases and 10 bases, there was a span of 20 bases.

This clonotype has a handful of counts. DNA for the CDR3: TGTGCCAGCAGCTTATTTGGGACAGGGGGGGTCCCGAACACTGAAGCTTTCTTT. Translating gives CASSLFGTGGVPNTEAFF. V usage is TRBV7-4 and J usage is TRBJ1-1; 11 bases map to TRBD1. The germline CDR1 and CDR2 sequences are SGHVT and SQSDAQ. J gave up 1 base and V 2 bases, and 9 bases lay outside the gene matches. The CDR3 is 18 amino acids.

This clonotype was seen at least ten times. The chain combines TRBV7-9 with TRBJ2-7, with a weak D call TRBD1 (6 bases). The ends were cut back, 5 bases at V and 1 base at J, with 9 bases in the middle. CDR1 SEHNR and CDR2 FQNEAQ come from the germline V gene (reference sequence). The CDR3 loop spans 13 amino acids. The CDR3: CASSVTGSYEQYF. DNA for the CDR3: TGTGCCAGCAGCGTGACAGGTTCCTACGAGCAGTACTTC.

A few counts support this clonotype. V usage is TRBV10-3 and J usage is TRBJ2-2; 12 bases fit TRBD1. CDR3 length: 19 amino acids. The trim removed 0 bases at V and 4 bases at J, leaving 9 bases unmatched. Germline CDR1 and CDR2: ENHRY and SYGVKD. The CDR3 DNA follows: TGTGCCATCAGTGAGTCCCGTGGGACAGGGGGCGTCGGCACCGGGGAGCTGTTTTTT. Its protein is CAISESRGTGGVGTGELFF.

The rearrangement uses TRBV12-3 or TRBV12-4 and TRBJ2-3, with no clear D. The CDR3 runs 16 residues. With 7 bases removed from V and 4 bases from J, the gap between germline ends came to 21 bases. The CDR3 sequence is CASNTYRAETPDTQYF. The CDR3 nucleotides are TGTGCCAGCAATACATACCGGGCCGAGACACCAGATACGCAGTATTTT.

In this sample, this clonotype turned up a few times. This chain connects TRBV4-2 to TRBJ2-5; no reliable D call. The CDR3 has 14 residues. V was clipped by 0 bases and J by 2 bases, with 7 bases between them. Germline CDR1 is LGHNA and CDR2 is YNFKEQ. This CDR3 reads CASSQEAGQETQYF. DNA for the CDR3: TGTGCCAGCAGCCAAGAGGCTGGTCAAGAGACCCAGTACTTC.

Only a few counts were recorded for this clonotype. This chain joins TRBV20-1 and TRBJ2-5; D unresolved. Trimming left V 0 bases short and J 5 bases short, with 10 bases between. Germline V gene sequence: CDR1 DFQATT, CDR2 SNEGSKA (reference sequence). CDR3 length: 13 residues. This chain's CDR3 is CSARDRTRETQYF. The CDR3 DNA follows: TGCAGTGCTAGAGATCGCACGAGGGAGACCCAGTACTTC.

V and J are TRBV20-1 and TRBJ1-1; TRBD1 aligns across 10 bases. V trimming: 3 bases; J trimming: 4 bases; junction bases outside the gene matches: 5. This CDR3 has 14 amino acids. The V gene's germline CDR1 is DFQATT and CDR2 SNEGSKA (reference sequence). The CDR3 coding sequence is TGCAGTGCTAGTGTGACAGGGGGCTTCACTGAAGCTTTCTTT. Translated, it gives CSASVTGGFTEAFF.

The rearrangement uses TRBV9 and TRBJ2-4; TRBD1 matches 7 bases. The CDR3 spans 15 residues. Trimming at V came to 2 bases and at J to 1 base, leaving 3 bases not matched to a gene. Germline CDR1 and CDR2: SGDLS and YYNGEE. In DNA, the CDR3 is TGTGCCAGCAGCGTGTCAGGGGGTGCCAAAAACATTCAGTACTTC. This codes for CASSVSGGAKNIQYF.

This clonotype was counted between two and nine times. The V call is TRBV20-1, the J call TRBJ2-7; TRBD2 might be the D (6 bases). The V gene's germline CDR1 is DFQATT and CDR2 SNEGSKA (reference sequence). The CDR3 is 16 residues long. Trimming took 0 bases from V and 2 from J, leaving 17 bases between them. CDR3: CSARDLRGFTAYEQYF. CDR3 bases: TGCAGTGCTAGAGATCTGCGGGGCTTCACAGCCTACGAGCAGTACTTC.

In this sample, this clonotype turned up a few times. V is TRBV12-3 or TRBV12-4 and J is TRBJ1-6, with D perhaps TRBD1 (6 bases). Trimming cost V 6 bases and J 10 bases, with 19 bases left between them. This CDR3 comprises 15 residues. The DNA of the CDR3 is TGTGCCAGCAGGCCCGGGGGCGCGGTCGGATCACCCCTCCACTTT. Amino acids: CASRPGGAVGSPLHF.

The V call is TRBV6-6, the J call TRBJ2-5; the D gene could be TRBD1 or TRBD2 (6 bases each). Germline V gene data show CDR1 as MNHNY and CDR2 as SVGAGI (reference sequence). Deletions cut 6 bases from V and 3 bases from J, with 11 bases between. The CDR3 consists of 13 residues. The CDR3 DNA follows: TGTGCCAGCAGCCCGGAGGGGGAAGAGACCCAGTACTTC. Protein: CASSPEGEETQYF.

V is TRBV29-1 and J is TRBJ2-5, with a weak D call TRBD1 (5 bases). CDR3 length equals 15 residues. From germline, CDR1 is SQVTM and CDR2 ANQGSEA. The germline V and J ends were trimmed by 2 bases and 7 bases, with 20 bases remaining between them. CDR3 amino acids: CSVERWGEQRGTQYF. The CDR3 DNA is TGCAGCGTTGAAAGGTGGGGCGAACAGCGCGGGACCCAGTACTTC.

The genes are TRBV20-1 and TRBJ2-7; D not certain. Germline V gene sequence: CDR1 DFQATT, CDR2 SNEGSKA (reference sequence). The CDR3 extends over 12 amino acids. V was clipped by 6 bases and J by 2 bases, with 11 bases between them. Written as DNA, the CDR3 is TGCAGTGCCAAGGTTAACACCTACGAGCAGTACTTC. This translates into CSAKVNTYEQYF.

This clonotype has more than one count but fewer than ten. The chain uses TRBV11-3 and TRBJ2-3, with TRBD2 matching 11 bases. V was clipped by 5 bases and J by 1 base; unmatched bases: 11. The CDR3 sequence is 18 residues long. Germline-derived CDR1 and CDR2 are SGHNT and YENEEA. The CDR3 protein is CASSARLAGLPRTDTQYF. The CDR3 DNA reads as TGTGCCAGCAGCGCTCGACTAGCGGGGCTTCCCCGCACAGATACGCAGTATTTT.

In this sample, this clonotype turned up a few times. A clone one base away is much larger, so this may be a read error. The chain joins TRBV12-3 or TRBV12-4 to TRBJ1-1, with 7 bases that match TRBD1. The CDR3 spans 13 residues. The J segment lost 1 base and the V segment lost 5 bases, leaving 1 base of the junction unmatched. The CDR3 protein is CASSNRGNTEAFF. The CDR3 DNA reads as TGTGCCAGCAGTAACAGGGGGAACACTGAAGCTTTCTTT.

In this sample, this clonotype turned up a few times. The V gene is TRBV20-1, the J gene TRBJ2-5; TRBD1 aligns across 8 bases. With V trimmed by 8 bases and J by 4 bases, 21 bases remained unmatched. The germline V gene encodes CDR1 DFQATT and CDR2 SNEGSKA (reference sequence). The CDR3 consists of 17 residues. CDR3 residues: CSTNSRGRGLTGETQYF. In nucleotides, the CDR3 is TGCAGTACAAATTCCCGCGGCAGGGGGCTAACGGGAGAGACCCAGTACTTC.

At least ten counts were recorded for this clonotype. This chain connects TRBV12-3 or TRBV12-4 to TRBJ2-1; 9 bases match TRBD2. This CDR3 is built from 15 residues. V lost 3 bases to trimming and J lost 4 bases; unmatched junction nucleotides: 4. The CDR3 bases are TGTGCCAGCAGTTTCCCTAGCGGGGTGTACAATGAGCAGTTCTTC. Its translation is CASSFPSGVYNEQFF.

The chain has TRBV7-9 and TRBJ2-7; 9 nucleotides align to TRBD1. Germline V CDR1 and CDR2: SEHNR, FQNEAQ (reference sequence). The CDR3 covers 16 residues. The J segment lost 1 base and the V segment lost 4 bases, leaving 8 bases of the junction unmatched. The CDR3 sequence is CASSSEMGQGSYEQYF. The CDR3 DNA sequence: TGTGCCAGCAGCTCCGAGATGGGACAGGGTTCCTACGAGCAGTACTTC.